One and the same sample provided the 5 T cell receptor beta chains below, sequenced in a study of shared clonotypes between healthy human individuals. The method was immunoSEQ multiplex PCR; TCRdb's version includes in-frame clones alone and lacks a portion of them. The table has 85,000 to 100,000 clones, 68% seen once. Sequenced material: memory CD8+ T cells sorted from blood. Subset here: CD45RO+ cells pooled with CCR7-negative TemRA cells. All receptors come from a man aged 30 to 39 in good health.

V usage is TRBV5-6 and J usage is TRBJ1-5; D uncertain. Germline assignment: CDR1 SGHDT and CDR2 YYEEEE. The CDR3 spans 14 residues. V lost 0 bases to trimming and J lost 4 bases, with 8 bases between them. CDR3 coding DNA: TGTGCCAGCAGCTTGGCTGGGGTAAATCAGCCCCAGCATTTT. This translates into CASSLAGVNQPQHF.

The genes are TRBV28 and TRBJ2-7; D is uncertain. The V end was cut by 6 bases, the J end by 3 bases, with 6 bases between. The germline gives CDR1 MDHEN, CDR2 SYDVKM. The CDR3 has 11 residues. The CDR3 loop is CASSTDYEQYF. As DNA, the CDR3 is TGTGCCAGCAGCACTGACTACGAGCAGTACTTC.

The V gene is TRBV28, the J gene TRBJ2-1; D call uncertain. From germline, CDR1 is MDHEN and CDR2 SYDVKM. The V gene lost 0 bases and the J gene lost 8 bases, with 2 bases spanning the gap. This CDR3 has 11 residues. The CDR3 region is CASSLWDEQFF. The CDR3 DNA follows: TGTGCCAGCAGTTTATGGGATGAGCAGTTCTTC. Together with reference TRBV28 and TRBJ2-1, the CDR3 gives the full variable domain: DVKVTQSSRYLVKRTGEKVFLECVQDMDHENMFWYRQDPGLGLRLIYFSYDVKMKEKGDIPEGYSVSREKKERFSLILESASTNQTSMYLCASSLWDEQFFGPGTRLTVL.

This sequence joins TRBV29-1 and TRBJ2-2; 9 bases fit TRBD1. With 5 bases clipped from V and 2 bases from J, the junction kept 6 bases outside the gene matches. Germline loops: CDR1 SQVTM, CDR2 ANQGSEA. This CDR3 has 15 residues. CDR3: CSVTTQGANTGELFF. The CDR3 DNA is TGCAGCGTTACGACACAGGGGGCTAACACCGGGGAGCTGTTTTTT.

This clone turned up a few times. The chain joins TRBV28 to TRBJ2-7; possibly TRBD1 for D (6 bases). V was shortened by 5 bases and J by 0 bases, with 17 bases between the two germline ends. Germline V lookup: CDR1 MDHEN, CDR2 SYDVKM. This CDR3 has 16 residues. The CDR3 nucleotides read TGTGCCAGCAGTGAGTACAGGGCGAGTAGCTCCTACGAGCAGTACTTC. Translated: CASSEYRASSSYEQYF.